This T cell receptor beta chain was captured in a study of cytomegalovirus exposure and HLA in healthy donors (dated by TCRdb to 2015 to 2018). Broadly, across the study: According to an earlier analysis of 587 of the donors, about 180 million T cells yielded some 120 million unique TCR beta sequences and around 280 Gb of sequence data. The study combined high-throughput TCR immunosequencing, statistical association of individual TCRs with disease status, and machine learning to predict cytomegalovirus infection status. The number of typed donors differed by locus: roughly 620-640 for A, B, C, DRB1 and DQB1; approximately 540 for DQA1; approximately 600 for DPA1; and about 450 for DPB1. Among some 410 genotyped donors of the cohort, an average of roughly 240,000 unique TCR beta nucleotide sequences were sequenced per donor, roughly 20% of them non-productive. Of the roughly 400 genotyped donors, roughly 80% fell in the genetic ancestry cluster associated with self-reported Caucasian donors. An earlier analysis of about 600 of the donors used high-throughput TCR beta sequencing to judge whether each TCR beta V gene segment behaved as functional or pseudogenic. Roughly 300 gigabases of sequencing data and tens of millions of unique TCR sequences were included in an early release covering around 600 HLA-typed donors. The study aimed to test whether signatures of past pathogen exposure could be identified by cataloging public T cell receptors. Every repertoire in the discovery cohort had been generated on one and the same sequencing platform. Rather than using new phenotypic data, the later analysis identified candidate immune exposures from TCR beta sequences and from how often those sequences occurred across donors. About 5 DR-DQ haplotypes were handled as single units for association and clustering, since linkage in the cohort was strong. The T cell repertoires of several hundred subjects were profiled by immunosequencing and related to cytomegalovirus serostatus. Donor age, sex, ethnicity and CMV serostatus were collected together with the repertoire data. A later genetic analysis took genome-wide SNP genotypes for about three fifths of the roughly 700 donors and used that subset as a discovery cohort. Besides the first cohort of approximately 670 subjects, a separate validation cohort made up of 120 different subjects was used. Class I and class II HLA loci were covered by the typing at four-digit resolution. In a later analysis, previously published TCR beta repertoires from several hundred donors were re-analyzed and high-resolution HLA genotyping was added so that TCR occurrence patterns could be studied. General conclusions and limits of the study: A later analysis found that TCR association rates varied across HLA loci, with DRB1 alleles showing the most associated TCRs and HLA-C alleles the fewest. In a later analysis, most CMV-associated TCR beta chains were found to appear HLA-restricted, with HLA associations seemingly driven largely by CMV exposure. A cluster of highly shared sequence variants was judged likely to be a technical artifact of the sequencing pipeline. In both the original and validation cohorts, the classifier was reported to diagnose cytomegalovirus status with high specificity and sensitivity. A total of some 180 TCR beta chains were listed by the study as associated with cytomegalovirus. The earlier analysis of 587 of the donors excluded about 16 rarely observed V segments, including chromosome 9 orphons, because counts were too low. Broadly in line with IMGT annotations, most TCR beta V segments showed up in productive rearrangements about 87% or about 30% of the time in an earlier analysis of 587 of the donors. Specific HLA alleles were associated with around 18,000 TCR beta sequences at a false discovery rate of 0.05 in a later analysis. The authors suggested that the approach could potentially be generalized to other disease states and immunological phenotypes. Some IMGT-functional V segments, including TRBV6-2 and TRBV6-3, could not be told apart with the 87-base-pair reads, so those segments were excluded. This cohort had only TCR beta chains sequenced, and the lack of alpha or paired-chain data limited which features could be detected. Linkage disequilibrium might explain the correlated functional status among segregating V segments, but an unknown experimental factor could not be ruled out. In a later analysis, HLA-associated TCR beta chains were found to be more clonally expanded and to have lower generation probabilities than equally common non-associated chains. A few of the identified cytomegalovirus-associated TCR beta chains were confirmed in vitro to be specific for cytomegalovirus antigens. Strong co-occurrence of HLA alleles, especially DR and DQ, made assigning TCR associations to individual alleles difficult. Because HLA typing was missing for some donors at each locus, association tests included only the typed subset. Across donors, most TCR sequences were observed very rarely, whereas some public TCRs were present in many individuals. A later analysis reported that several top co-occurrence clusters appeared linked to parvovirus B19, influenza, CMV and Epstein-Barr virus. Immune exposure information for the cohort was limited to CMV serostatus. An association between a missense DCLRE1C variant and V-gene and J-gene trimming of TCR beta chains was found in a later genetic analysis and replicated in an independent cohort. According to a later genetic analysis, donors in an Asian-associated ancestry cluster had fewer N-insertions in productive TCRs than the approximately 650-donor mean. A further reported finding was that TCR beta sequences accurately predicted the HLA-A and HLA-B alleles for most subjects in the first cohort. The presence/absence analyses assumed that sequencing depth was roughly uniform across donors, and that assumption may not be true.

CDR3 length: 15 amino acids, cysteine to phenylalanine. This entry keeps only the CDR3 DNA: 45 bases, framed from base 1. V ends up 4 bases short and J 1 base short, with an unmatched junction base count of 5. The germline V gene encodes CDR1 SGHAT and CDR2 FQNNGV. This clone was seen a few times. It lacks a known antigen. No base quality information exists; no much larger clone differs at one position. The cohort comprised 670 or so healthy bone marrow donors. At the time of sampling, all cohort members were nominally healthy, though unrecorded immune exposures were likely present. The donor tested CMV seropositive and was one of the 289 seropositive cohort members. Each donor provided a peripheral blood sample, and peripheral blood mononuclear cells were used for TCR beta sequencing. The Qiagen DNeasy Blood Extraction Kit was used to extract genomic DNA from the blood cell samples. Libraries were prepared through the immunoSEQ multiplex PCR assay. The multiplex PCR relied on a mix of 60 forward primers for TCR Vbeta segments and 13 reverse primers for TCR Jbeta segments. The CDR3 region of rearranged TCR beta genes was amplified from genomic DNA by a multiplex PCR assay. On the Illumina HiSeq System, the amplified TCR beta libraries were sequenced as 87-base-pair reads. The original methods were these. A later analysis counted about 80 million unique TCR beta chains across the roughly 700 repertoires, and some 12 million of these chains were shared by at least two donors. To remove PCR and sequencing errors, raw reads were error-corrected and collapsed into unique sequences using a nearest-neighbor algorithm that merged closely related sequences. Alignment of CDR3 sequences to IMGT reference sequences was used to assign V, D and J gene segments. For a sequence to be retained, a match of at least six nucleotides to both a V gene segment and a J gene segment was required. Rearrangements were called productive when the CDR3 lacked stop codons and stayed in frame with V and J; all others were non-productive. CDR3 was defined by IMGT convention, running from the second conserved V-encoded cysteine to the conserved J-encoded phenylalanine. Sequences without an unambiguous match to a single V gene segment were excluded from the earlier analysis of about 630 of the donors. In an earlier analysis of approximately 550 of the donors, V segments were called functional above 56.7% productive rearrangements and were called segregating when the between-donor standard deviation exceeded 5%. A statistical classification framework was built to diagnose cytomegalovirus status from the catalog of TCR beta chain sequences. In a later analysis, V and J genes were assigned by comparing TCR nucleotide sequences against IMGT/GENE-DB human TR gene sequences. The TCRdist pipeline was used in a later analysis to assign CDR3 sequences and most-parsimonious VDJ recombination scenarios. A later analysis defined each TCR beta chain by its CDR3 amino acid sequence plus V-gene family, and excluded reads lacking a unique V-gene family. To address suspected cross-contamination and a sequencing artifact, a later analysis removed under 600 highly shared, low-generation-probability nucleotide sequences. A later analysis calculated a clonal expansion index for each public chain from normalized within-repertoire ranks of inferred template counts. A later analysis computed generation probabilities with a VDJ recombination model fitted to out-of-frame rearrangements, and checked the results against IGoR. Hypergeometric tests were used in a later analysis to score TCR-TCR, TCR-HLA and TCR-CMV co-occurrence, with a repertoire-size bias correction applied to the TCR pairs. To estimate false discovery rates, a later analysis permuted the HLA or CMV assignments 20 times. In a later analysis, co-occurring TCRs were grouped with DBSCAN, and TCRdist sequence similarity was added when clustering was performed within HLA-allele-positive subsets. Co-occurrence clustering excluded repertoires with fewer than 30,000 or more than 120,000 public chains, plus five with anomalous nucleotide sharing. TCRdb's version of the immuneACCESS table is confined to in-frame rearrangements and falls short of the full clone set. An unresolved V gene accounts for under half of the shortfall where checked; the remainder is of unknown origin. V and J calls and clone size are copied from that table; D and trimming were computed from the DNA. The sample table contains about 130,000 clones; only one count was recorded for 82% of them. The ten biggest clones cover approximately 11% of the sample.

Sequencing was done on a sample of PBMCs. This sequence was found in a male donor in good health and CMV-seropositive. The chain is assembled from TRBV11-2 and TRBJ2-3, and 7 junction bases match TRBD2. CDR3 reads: CASSYDSGGTDTQYF. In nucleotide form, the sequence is TGTGCCAGCAGCTACGACAGCGGGGGCACAGATACGCAGTATTTT.